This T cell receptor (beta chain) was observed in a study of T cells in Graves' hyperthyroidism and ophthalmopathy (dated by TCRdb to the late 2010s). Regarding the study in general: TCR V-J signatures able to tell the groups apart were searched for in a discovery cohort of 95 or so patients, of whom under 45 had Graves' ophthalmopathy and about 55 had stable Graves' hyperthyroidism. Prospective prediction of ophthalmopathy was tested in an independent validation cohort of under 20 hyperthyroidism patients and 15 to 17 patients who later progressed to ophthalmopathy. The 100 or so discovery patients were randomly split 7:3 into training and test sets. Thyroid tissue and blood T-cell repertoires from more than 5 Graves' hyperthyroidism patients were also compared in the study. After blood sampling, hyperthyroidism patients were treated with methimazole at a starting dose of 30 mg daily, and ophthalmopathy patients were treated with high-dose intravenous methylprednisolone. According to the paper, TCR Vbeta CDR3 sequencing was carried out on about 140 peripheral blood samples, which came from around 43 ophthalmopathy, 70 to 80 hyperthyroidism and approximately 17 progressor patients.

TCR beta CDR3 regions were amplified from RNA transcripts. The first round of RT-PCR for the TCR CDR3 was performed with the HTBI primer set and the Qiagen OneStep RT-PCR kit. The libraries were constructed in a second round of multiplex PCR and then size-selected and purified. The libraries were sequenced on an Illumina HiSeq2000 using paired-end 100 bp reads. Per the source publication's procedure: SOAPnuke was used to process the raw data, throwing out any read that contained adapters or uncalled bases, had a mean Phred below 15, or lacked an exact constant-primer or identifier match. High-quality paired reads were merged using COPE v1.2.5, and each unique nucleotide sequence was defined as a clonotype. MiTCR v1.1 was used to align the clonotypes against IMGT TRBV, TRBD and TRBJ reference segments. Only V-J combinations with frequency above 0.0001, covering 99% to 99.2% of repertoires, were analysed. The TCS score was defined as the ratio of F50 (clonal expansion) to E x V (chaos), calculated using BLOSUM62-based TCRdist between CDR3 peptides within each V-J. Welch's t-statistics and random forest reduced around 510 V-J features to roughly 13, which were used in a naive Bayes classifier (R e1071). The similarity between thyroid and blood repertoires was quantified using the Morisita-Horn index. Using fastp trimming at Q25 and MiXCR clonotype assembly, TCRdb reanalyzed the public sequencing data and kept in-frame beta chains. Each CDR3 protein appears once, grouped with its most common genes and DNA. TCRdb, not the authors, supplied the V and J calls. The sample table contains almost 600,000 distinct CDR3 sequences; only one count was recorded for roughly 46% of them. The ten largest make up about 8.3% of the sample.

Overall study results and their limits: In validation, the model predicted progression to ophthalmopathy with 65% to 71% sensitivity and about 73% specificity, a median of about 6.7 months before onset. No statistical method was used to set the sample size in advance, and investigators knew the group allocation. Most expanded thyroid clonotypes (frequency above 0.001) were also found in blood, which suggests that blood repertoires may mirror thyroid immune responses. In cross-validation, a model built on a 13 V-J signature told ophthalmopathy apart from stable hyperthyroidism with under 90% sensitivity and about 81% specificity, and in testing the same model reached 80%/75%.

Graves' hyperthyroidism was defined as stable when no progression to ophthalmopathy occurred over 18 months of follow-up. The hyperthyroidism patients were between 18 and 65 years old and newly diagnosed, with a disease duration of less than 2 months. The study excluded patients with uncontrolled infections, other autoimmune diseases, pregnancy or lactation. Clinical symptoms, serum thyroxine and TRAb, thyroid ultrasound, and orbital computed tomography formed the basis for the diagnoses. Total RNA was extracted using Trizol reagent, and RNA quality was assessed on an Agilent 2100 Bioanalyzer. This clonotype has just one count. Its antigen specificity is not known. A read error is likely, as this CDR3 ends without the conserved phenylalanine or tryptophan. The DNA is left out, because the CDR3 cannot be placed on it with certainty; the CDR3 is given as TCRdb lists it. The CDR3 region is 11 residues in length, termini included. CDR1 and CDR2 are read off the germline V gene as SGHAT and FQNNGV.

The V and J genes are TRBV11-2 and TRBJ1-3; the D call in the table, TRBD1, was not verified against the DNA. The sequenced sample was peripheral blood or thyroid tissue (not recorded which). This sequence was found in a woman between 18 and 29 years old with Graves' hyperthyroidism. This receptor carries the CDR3 CASSPGTTVNT.